This TCR beta chain emerged from a study of pediatric ulcerative colitis. Sequencing used immunoSEQ multiplex PCR; TCRdb keeps in-frame clones, though not all of them. Of 10,000 to 13,000 clones listed, roughly four fifths are singletons. Findings of the study overall: Blood-rectal clonal overlap within each person was significantly higher in ulcerative colitis patients than controls.

During colonoscopy, one to two rectal pinch biopsies were collected. This CDR3 is 14 amino acids long. The germline CDR1 and CDR2 sequences are SGDLS and YYNGEE. Deletions cut 3 bases from V and 4 bases from J, with 13 bases between. Notes on this clone: Its cognate antigen is unknown.

The clonotype originates from a girl between 5 and 17 years old who was a control in a study of pediatric ulcerative colitis. The specimen was gut tissue. The V call is TRBV9, the J call TRBJ1-1, with a weak D call TRBD1 (5 bases). CDR3 amino acids: CASSEGPGSTEAFF. The CDR3 coding sequence is TGTGCCAGCAGCGAGGGGCCGGGGAGCACTGAAGCTTTCTTT.